These 15 T cell receptor beta chains were sequenced from one sample in a study of blood T cells in healthy people across ages (dated by TCRdb to about 2015). The library came from 5' RACE. Instrument on record: Illumina HiSeq 2500. A second PCR of about 7 to 12 cycles was performed with a sample-barcoded 5' primer and a J-beta primer mix. The raw public data were reprocessed by TCRdb itself: fastp quality trimming at Q25, MiXCR clonotype calling, in-frame beta chains only. Rows merge per CDR3 protein into single entries with the most common DNA and genes. This sample comprises under 1,100,000 distinct CDR3 sequences, about 25% of them detected only once. Around 0.75% of the sample is held by the ten biggest clonotypes. These data were likewise used in another study, on T cells of mothers and their children.

The sample was blood. The receptors come from a girl between 2 and 10 years old in good health.

The rearrangement joins TRBV7-8 to TRBJ2-7, with 9 bases lining up with TRBD2. V was pared by 5 bases and J by 4 bases, with 12 bases of the junction left unmatched. Germline V lookup: CDR1 SGHVS, CDR2 FQNEAQ. The CDR3 runs to 16 residues. CDR3 DNA sequence: TGTGCCAGCAGCCGTAAACTTGAGACTAGCGGATACGAGCAGTACTTC. This codes for CASSRKLETSGYEQYF.

This chain connects TRBV7-9 to TRBJ2-7; maybe TRBD1 (5 bases). The CDR3 has 15 residues. Trimming cost V 1 base and J 6 bases, with 16 bases left between them. The germline gives CDR1 SEHNR, CDR2 FQNEAQ (reference sequence). The CDR3: CASSLGQISTVEQYF. As DNA, the CDR3 is TGTGCCAGCAGCTTAGGACAGATCTCTACGGTCGAGCAGTACTTC.

V and J are TRBV11-1 and TRBJ2-1; a weak D match, TRBD2 (5 bases). V dropped 1 base and J dropped 8 bases, with 21 bases sitting between them. The CDR3 is 17 residues long. Germline lookup yields CDR1 SGHAT and CDR2 FQDESV (reference sequence). In DNA form, the CDR3 reads TGTGCCAGCAGCTTAGGAAGAGCGGTTCTTCTCCGGGATGAGCAGTTCTTC. Amino acid sequence: CASSLGRAVLLRDEQFF.

This clonotype was seen more than once but under ten times. The genes are TRBV29-1 and TRBJ2-5; 7 bases align to TRBD2. V was clipped by 6 bases and J by 9 bases; unmatched bases: 13. The CDR3 extends over 13 amino acids. Germline CDR1 SQVTM, CDR2 ANQGSEA. CDR3 loop: CSVLSGLVGSQYF. CDR3 DNA: TGCAGCGTCCTTAGCGGGCTGGTCGGGTCCCAGTACTTC.

A few counts support this clonotype. The rearrangement joins TRBV28 to TRBJ2-5; 13 bases agree with TRBD2. Germline loops: CDR1 MDHEN, CDR2 SYDVKM. Germline trimming cut 6 bases from V and 5 bases from J; bases unmatched to any gene: 9. This CDR3 has 16 amino acids. The CDR3 nucleotides read TGTGCCAGCAGAGCCCGGGGACTAGCGGGAAGGGAGACCCAGTACTTC. Translated, it gives CASRARGLAGRETQYF.

This clonotype came up a few times. V gene TRBV12-3 or TRBV12-4 combines with J gene TRBJ2-1, with D tentatively TRBD2 (6 bases). Trimming removed 7 bases at V and 7 bases at J, with 11 bases between. The CDR3 totals 12 residues. The CDR3 region has the DNA TGTGCCAGCACAAGGGGAGGAAATGAGCAGTTCTTC. Translated: CASTRGGNEQFF.

This clonotype was observed a few times. The rearrangement joins TRBV12-3 or TRBV12-4 to TRBJ2-2, with 7 bases lining up with TRBD2. The V and J ends lost 1 base and 6 bases, in that order; junction bases with no gene match: 5. There are 15 residues in the CDR3. The CDR3 nucleotides read TGTGCCAGCAGTTTAGGGTCTAGCGGATCCGGGGAGCTGTTTTTT. Protein sequence: CASSLGSSGSGELFF.

With regard to this clonotype: A much larger clone lies one base from this, so it may be a read error. This rearrangement joins TRBV2 to TRBJ2-5, with a possible D match to TRBD1 (6 bases). The tail of the sequence fits TRBJ2-7 better, so the J call may be wrong. The CDR3 runs 13 residues. CDR1 and CDR2 from the germline V gene are SNHLY and FYNNEI. Written as DNA, the CDR3 is TGTGCCAGCAGTGAACAGGGGAACTACGAGCAGTACTTC. As protein: CASSEQGNYEQYF.

The chain combines TRBV20-1 with TRBJ2-7; maybe TRBD1 (6 bases). Deletions cut 0 bases from V and 5 bases from J, with 14 bases between. The CDR3 length is 14 residues. Per germline, CDR1 DFQATT and CDR2 SNEGSKA (reference sequence). CDR3 sequence: CSAREDSSYDEQYF. CDR3 sequence (DNA): TGCAGTGCTAGAGAGGACAGCTCCTATGACGAGCAGTACTTC.

The chain couples TRBV15 to TRBJ1-4; D possibly corresponds to TRBD1 (5 bases). This CDR3 contains 17 residues. Between the trimmed V and J ends, which lost 0 bases and 2 bases, there was a span of 13 bases. In germline, CDR1 is LNHNV, CDR2 YYDKDF (reference sequence). Written as DNA, the CDR3 is TGTGCCACCAGCAGAGAAAAGGGGACTGCGACTAATGAAAAACTGTTTTTT. Residues: CATSREKGTATNEKLFF.

This clonotype occurred a few times. This chain links TRBV6-2 or TRBV6-3 with TRBJ1-5, with a possible D match to TRBD1 (6 bases). The germline CDR1 and CDR2 sequences are MNHEY and SVGEGT. The CDR3 runs to 19 residues. V lost 0 bases, J lost 5 bases, and 23 bases lay in between. The CDR3 DNA is TGTGCCAGCAGTTACTCGATCGGTCGAGGGGCAGGGGATTATCAGCCCCAGCATTTT. Translated, it gives CASSYSIGRGAGDYQPQHF.

CDR3 in amino acids: CSARGAPQETYEQYF. CDR3 bases: TGCAGTGCTAGAGGTGCCCCGCAGGAGACCTACGAGCAGTACTTC. The rearrangement uses TRBV20-1 and TRBJ2-7; D uncertain. The CDR3 contains 15 residues. The germline V and J ends were trimmed by 1 base and 2 bases, with 15 bases remaining between them. Germline CDR1 is DFQATT and CDR2 is SNEGSKA (reference sequence).

For this clonotype: One end of the junction varies from germline; a read error may be responsible. The chain joins TRBV6-6 to TRBJ1-4, with TRBD1 as a possible D gene (6 bases). The V gene's germline CDR1 is MNHNY and CDR2 SVGAGI (reference sequence). The CDR3 spans 15 residues. The DNA of the CDR3 is TGTGCCAGCAGTTACCGGACAGTTCCCAATGGAAAACTGTTTTTT. This encodes CASSYRTVPNGKLFF.

J is TRBJ1-1 and V is TRBV7-2; D is unclear. CDR1 SGHTA and CDR2 FQGNSA come from the germline V gene. Trimming removed 3 bases from V and 0 bases from J, with 14 bases in between. The CDR3 has 16 amino acids. CDR3 sequence reads: CASSFNNAAMNTEAFF. The CDR3 DNA sequence: TGTGCCAGCAGCTTTAACAACGCAGCCATGAACACTGAAGCTTTCTTT. The complete variable domain, with remaining parts taken from reference TRBV7-2 and TRBJ1-1, reads GAGVSQSPSNKVTEKGKDVELRCDPISGHTALYWYRQSLGQGLEFLIYFQGNSAPDKSGLPSDRFSAERTGGSVSTLTIQRTQQEDSAVYLCASSFNNAAMNTEAFFGQGTRLTVV.

This clonotype was observed at least ten times. V usage is TRBV5-1 and J usage is TRBJ2-3; no reliable D call. With 2 bases removed from V and 5 bases from J, the gap between germline ends came to 12 bases. This CDR3 is 14 amino acids long. Germline assignment: CDR1 SGHRS and CDR2 YFSETQ. The CDR3 region is CASSFKDSGDTQYF. The CDR3 DNA reads TGCGCCAGCAGCTTTAAGGATAGTGGAGATACGCAGTATTTT.